The 21 T cell receptor beta chains below all came from one sample that was sequenced in a study of blood T cell repertoires in COVID-19. The assay was immunoSEQ multiplex PCR, and TCRdb's table has in-frame clones only and misses some. Of 65,000 to 90,000 clones listed, 80% to 90% were seen once; the top ten hold under 10%. Sequencing input: peripheral blood. These receptors originate from a man aged 50 to 60 with acute or convalescent COVID-19.

The chain recombines TRBV9 with TRBJ1-5; D unclear. The germline V gene has CDR1 SGDLS and CDR2 YYNGEE. Trimming pared 3 bases from V and 2 bases from J, leaving 12 bases between. There are 15 residues in the CDR3. The CDR3 reads CASSGGEGGNQPQHF. CDR3 sequence (DNA): TGTGCCAGCAGCGGGGGTGAGGGAGGCAATCAGCCCCAGCATTTT.

For the CDR3, the DNA is TGTGCCAGTAGTCCGAGACTAGCGGGGGACTCTGGGGCCAACGTCCTGACTTTC. Translation gives CASSPRLAGDSGANVLTF. This chain connects TRBV19 to TRBJ2-6; 12 bases match TRBD2. V gave up 5 bases and J gave up 0 bases; unmatched junction bases: 5. The CDR3 is 18 residues long. Per the germline V gene, CDR1 is LNHDA and CDR2 is SQIVND (reference sequence). Based on the CDR3 plus reference TRBV19 and TRBJ2-6, the full variable domain is DGGITQSPKYLFRKEGQNVTLSCEQNLNHDAMYWYRQDPGQGLRLIYYSQIVNDFQKGDIAEGYSVSREKKESFPLTVTSAQKNPTAFYLCASSPRLAGDSGANVLTFGAGSRLTVL.

The chain links TRBV30 to TRBJ2-3; possibly TRBD2 for D (7 bases). With 3 bases removed from V and 6 bases from J, the gap between germline ends came to 16 bases. The CDR3 spans 14 residues. In germline, CDR1 is GTSNPN, CDR2 SVGIG (reference sequence). CDR3 bases: TGTGCCTGGAGAGACACGCGGGGGCCCGATACGCAGTATTTT. Amino acids: CAWRDTRGPDTQYF. Looking up the rest from reference TRBV30 and TRBJ2-3 gives the full variable domain: SQTIHQWPATLVQPVGSPLSLECTVEGTSNPNLYWYRQAAGRGLQLLFYSVGIGQISSEVPQNLSASRPQDRQFILSSKKLLLSDSGFYLCAWRDTRGPDTQYFGPGTRLTVL.

In this sample, this clone turned up once. The CDR3 protein is CASSFPQTLTRSSYNSPLHF. Here the CDR3 DNA reads TGCGCCAGCAGCTTCCCCCAAACCTTGACACGAAGCTCCTATAATTCACCCCTCCACTTT. The chain combines TRBV5-1 with TRBJ1-6; D call uncertain. V was clipped by 2 bases and J by 0 bases, with 21 bases between them. The CDR3 runs 20 residues. Germline CDR1 and CDR2: SGHRS and YFSETQ.

This sequence joins TRBV3-1 (or the pseudogene TRBV3-2) and TRBJ2-5, with 9 bases fitting TRBD2. V dropped 1 base and J dropped 5; count of bases not matched to a gene: 5. Germline-derived CDR1 and CDR2 are LGHDT and YNNKEL (reference sequence). The CDR3 length is 15 residues. The CDR3 DNA is TGTGCCAGCAGCCAAGTTGGGACTAGCAGGGAGACCCAGTACTTC. Protein sequence: CASSQVGTSRETQYF.

This clone was counted once. V usage is TRBV5-1 and J usage is TRBJ1-1, with 7 nucleotides matching TRBD1. Looked up from germline, CDR1 is SGHRS and CDR2 is YFSETQ. The CDR3 consists of 14 residues. V lost 3 bases to trimming and J lost 4 bases; unmatched junction nucleotides: 6. Written as DNA, the CDR3 is TGCGCCAGCAGCTACGGACAGGCGGGCACTGAAGCTTTCTTT. As protein: CASSYGQAGTEAFF.

This chain connects TRBV7-9 to TRBJ2-1; D ambiguous. Between the trimmed V and J ends, which lost 5 bases and 8 bases, there was a span of 10 bases. Germline values: CDR1 SEHNR, CDR2 FQNEAQ (reference sequence). There are 12 residues in the CDR3. The CDR3 bases are TGTGCCAGCAGCGAGATAGCCCATGAGCAGTTCTTC. Its translation: CASSEIAHEQFF. The full variable domain, rest sourced from reference TRBV7-9 and TRBJ2-1, is DTGVSQNPRHKITKRGQNVTFRCDPISEHNRLYWYRQTLGQGPEFLTYFQNEAQLEKSRLLSDRFSAERPKGSFSTLEIQRTEQGDSAMYLCASSEIAHEQFFGPGTRLTVL.

The V call is TRBV19, the J call TRBJ2-5; 8 nucleotides align to TRBD1. CDR1 is LNHDA and CDR2 is SQIVND in the germline V gene (reference sequence). Trimming took 6 bases from V and 4 from J; bases not matched to a gene: 4. CDR3 length: 13 residues. This CDR3 is CASSNTGGETQYF. The CDR3 region has the DNA TGTGCCAGTAGCAACACAGGGGGAGAGACCCAGTACTTC. Combining the CDR3 with reference TRBV19 and TRBJ2-5 gives the whole variable domain DGGITQSPKYLFRKEGQNVTLSCEQNLNHDAMYWYRQDPGQGLRLIYYSQIVNDFQKGDIAEGYSVSREKKESFPLTVTSAQKNPTAFYLCASSNTGGETQYFGPGTRLLVL.

The chain is built from TRBV3-1 (or the pseudogene TRBV3-2) and TRBJ1-4; a weak D match, TRBD1 (5 bases). V shed 3 bases and J shed 0 bases, with 5 bases lying between them. Looked up from germline, CDR1 is LGHDT and CDR2 is YNNKEL (reference sequence). The CDR3 covers 14 residues. Written as DNA, the CDR3 is TGTGCCAGCAGCCAGACAGCAACTAATGAAAAACTGTTTTTT. It is translated as CASSQTATNEKLFF.

The J gene is TRBJ1-2, the V gene TRBV3-1 (or the pseudogene TRBV3-2); possible D gene TRBD1, 6 bases. This CDR3 has 15 amino acids. V gave up 4 bases and J gave up 2 bases, with 14 bases separating them. Germline CDR1 reads LGHDT; CDR2 reads YNNKEL (reference sequence). The CDR3 loop is CASSPTRGANYGYTF. CDR3 sequence (DNA): TGTGCCAGCAGCCCCACCCGGGGGGCGAACTATGGCTACACCTTC.

This clone has more than one count but fewer than ten. This chain connects TRBV2 to TRBJ1-6; possible D gene TRBD1, 6 bases. The CDR3 totals 16 residues. Germline CDR1 and CDR2: SNHLY and FYNNEI. Between the trimmed V and J ends, which lost 6 bases and 7 bases, there was a span of 19 bases. For the CDR3, the DNA is TGTGCCAGCAGCCTGCCCCGACAGGCCGAAAATTCACCCCTCCACTTT. As protein: CASSLPRQAENSPLHF.

This clone was detected a few times. The chain joins TRBV7-9 to TRBJ2-2; D is possibly TRBD2 (5 bases). V lost 3 bases and J 6 bases, leaving 8 bases between the germline ends. CDR3 length: 13 amino acids. Germline V gives CDR1 SEHNR, CDR2 FQNEAQ (reference sequence). The CDR3 DNA reads TGTGCCAGCAGCTTTGTTAGCGCCGGGGAGCTGTTTTTT. Residues: CASSFVSAGELFF. Complete variable domain (other parts from reference TRBV7-9 and TRBJ2-2): DTGVSQNPRHKITKRGQNVTFRCDPISEHNRLYWYRQTLGQGPEFLTYFQNEAQLEKSRLLSDRFSAERPKGSFSTLEIQRTEQGDSAMYLCASSFVSAGELFFGEGSRLTVL.

The V and J genes are TRBV18 and TRBJ1-5; 12 nucleotides align to TRBD1. Per the germline V gene, CDR1 is KGHSH and CDR2 is LQKENI. The CDR3 covers 16 residues. V trimming: 2 bases; J trimming: 4 bases; junction bases outside the gene matches: 3. CDR3 nucleotide sequence: TGTGCCAGCTCACCAACGGGACAGGGGGCTAATCAGCCCCAGCATTTT. Its protein is CASSPTGQGANQPQHF. The whole variable domain, remainder taken from reference TRBV18 and TRBJ1-5, is NAGVMQNPRHLVRRRGQEARLRCSPMKGHSHVYWYRQLPEEGLKFMVYLQKENIIDESGMPKERFSAEFPKEGPSILRIQQVVRGDSAAYFCASSPTGQGANQPQHFGDGTRLSIL.

The chain is built from TRBV2 and TRBJ1-4; no firm D call. V lost 8 bases and J 8 bases, leaving 3 bases between the germline ends. Per germline, CDR1 SNHLY and CDR2 FYNNEI. This CDR3 comprises 9 residues. The DNA of the CDR3 is TGTGCCAGCTTAGAAAAACTGTTTTTT. This sequence encodes CASLEKLFF.

The rearrangement uses TRBV28 and TRBJ2-3, with D unclear. The CDR3 has 11 residues. Germline V gives CDR1 MDHEN, CDR2 SYDVKM. V dropped 2 bases and J dropped 6 bases, with 3 bases sitting between them. The CDR3 sequence is CASSLQDTQYF. CDR3 coding DNA: TGTGCCAGCAGTTTACAGGATACGCAGTATTTT.

The V call is TRBV2, the J call TRBJ2-3, with D perhaps TRBD2 (6 bases). The CDR3 has 14 amino acids. The V gene lost 5 bases and the J gene lost 1 base, with 10 bases spanning the gap. Germline CDR1 is SNHLY and CDR2 is FYNNEI. The CDR3 reads CASSKVAGTDTQYF. The CDR3 DNA sequence: TGTGCCAGCAGTAAAGTAGCGGGCACAGATACGCAGTATTTT.

V usage is TRBV28 and J usage is TRBJ1-1; TRBD1 might be the D (6 bases). The germline V gene has CDR1 MDHEN and CDR2 SYDVKM. The CDR3 spans 13 residues. Trimming took off 1 base at V and 9 bases at J, with 12 bases between the two ends. CDR3 loop: CASSLSGGGKAFF. CDR3 bases: TGTGCCAGCAGTTTATCGGGGGGCGGAAAAGCTTTCTTT. Together with reference TRBV28 and TRBJ1-1, the CDR3 gives the full variable domain: DVKVTQSSRYLVKRTGEKVFLECVQDMDHENMFWYRQDPGLGLRLIYFSYDVKMKEKGDIPEGYSVSREKKERFSLILESASTNQTSMYLCASSLSGGGKAFFGQGTRLTVV.

This rearrangement joins TRBV18 to TRBJ1-2; 10 bases fit TRBD1. J gave up 4 bases and V 6 bases, and 8 bases lay outside the gene matches. CDR3 length equals 15 residues. In germline, CDR1 is KGHSH, CDR2 LQKENI. This chain's CDR3 is CASSPLGQGGYGYTF. The CDR3 DNA reads as TGTGCCAGCTCGCCTCTCGGACAGGGGGGCTATGGCTACACCTTC.

This chain uses TRBV19 with TRBJ2-7; 8 nucleotides align to TRBD1. Germline CDR1 reads LNHDA; CDR2 reads SQIVND (reference sequence). The V gene end was trimmed by 1 base and the J gene end by 2 bases; junction bases not matched to a gene: 4. The CDR3 covers 15 residues. CDR3 in DNA: TGTGCCAGTAGTATAGGCACAGGGGGAACCTACGAGCAGTACTTC. Translation gives CASSIGTGGTYEQYF.

The rearrangement uses TRBV24-1 and TRBJ1-2; possibly TRBD1 for D (5 bases). The ends were cut back, 5 bases at V and 7 bases at J, with 7 bases in the middle. Germline V lookup: CDR1 KGHDR, CDR2 SFDVKD. This CDR3 is built from 11 residues. CDR3 sequence reads: CATSGRGGYTF. The CDR3 nucleotides are TGTGCCACCAGTGGGAGGGGTGGCTACACCTTC.

This chain uses TRBV7-6 with TRBJ2-5, with 9 positions matching TRBD1. The junction had 8 bases not matched to a gene; V was cut back by 1 base and J by 5 bases. Germline CDR1 SGHVS, CDR2 FNYEAQ. The CDR3 consists of 16 residues. CDR3 residues: CASSLGDRGSGETQYF. The DNA of the CDR3 is TGTGCCAGCAGCTTAGGAGACAGGGGGTCGGGGGAGACCCAGTACTTC. Full variable domain (missing parts from reference TRBV7-6 and TRBJ2-5): GAGVSQSPRYKVTKRGQDVALRCDPISGHVSLYWYRQALGQGPEFLTYFNYEAQQDKSGLPNDRFSAERPEGSISTLTIQRTEQRDSAMYRCASSLGDRGSGETQYFGPGTRLLVL.